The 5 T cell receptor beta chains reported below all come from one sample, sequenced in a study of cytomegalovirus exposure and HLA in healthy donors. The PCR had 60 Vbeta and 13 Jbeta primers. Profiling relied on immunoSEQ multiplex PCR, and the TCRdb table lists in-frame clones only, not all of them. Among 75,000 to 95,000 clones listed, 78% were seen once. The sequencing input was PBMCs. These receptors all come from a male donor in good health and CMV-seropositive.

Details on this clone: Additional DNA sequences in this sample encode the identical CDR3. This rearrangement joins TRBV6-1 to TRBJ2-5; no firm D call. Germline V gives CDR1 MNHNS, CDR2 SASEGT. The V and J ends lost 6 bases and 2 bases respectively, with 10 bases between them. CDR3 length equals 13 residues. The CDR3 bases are TGTGCCAGCAGAGACGGAGCTCAAGAGACCCAGTACTTC. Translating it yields CASRDGAQETQYF.

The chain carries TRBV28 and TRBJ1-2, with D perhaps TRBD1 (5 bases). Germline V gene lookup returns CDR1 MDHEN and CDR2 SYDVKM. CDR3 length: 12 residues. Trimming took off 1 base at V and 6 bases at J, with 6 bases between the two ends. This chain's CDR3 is CASSLSGDGYTF. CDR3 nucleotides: TGTGCCAGCAGTTTATCGGGGGATGGCTACACCTTC.

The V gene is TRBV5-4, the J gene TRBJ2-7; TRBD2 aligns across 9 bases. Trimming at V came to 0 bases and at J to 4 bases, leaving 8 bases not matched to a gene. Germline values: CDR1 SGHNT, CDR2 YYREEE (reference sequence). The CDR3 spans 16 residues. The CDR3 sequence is CASSLAVAGGRYEQYF. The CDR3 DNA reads TGTGCCAGCAGCTTGGCCGTGGCGGGGGGGCGGTACGAGCAGTACTTC.

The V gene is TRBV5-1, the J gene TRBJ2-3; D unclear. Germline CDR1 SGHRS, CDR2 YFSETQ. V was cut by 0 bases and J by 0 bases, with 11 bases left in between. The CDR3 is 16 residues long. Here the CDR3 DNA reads TGCGCCAGCAGCTTGGCCGGCGGCCTAAGCACAGATACGCAGTATTTT. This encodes CASSLAGGLSTDTQYF.

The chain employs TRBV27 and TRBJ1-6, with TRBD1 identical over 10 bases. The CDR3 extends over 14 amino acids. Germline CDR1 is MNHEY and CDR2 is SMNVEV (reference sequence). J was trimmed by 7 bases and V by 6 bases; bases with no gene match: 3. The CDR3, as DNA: TGTGCCAGCAGGCCGGGACAGGGGAATTCACCCCTCCACTTT. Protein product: CASRPGQGNSPLHF.